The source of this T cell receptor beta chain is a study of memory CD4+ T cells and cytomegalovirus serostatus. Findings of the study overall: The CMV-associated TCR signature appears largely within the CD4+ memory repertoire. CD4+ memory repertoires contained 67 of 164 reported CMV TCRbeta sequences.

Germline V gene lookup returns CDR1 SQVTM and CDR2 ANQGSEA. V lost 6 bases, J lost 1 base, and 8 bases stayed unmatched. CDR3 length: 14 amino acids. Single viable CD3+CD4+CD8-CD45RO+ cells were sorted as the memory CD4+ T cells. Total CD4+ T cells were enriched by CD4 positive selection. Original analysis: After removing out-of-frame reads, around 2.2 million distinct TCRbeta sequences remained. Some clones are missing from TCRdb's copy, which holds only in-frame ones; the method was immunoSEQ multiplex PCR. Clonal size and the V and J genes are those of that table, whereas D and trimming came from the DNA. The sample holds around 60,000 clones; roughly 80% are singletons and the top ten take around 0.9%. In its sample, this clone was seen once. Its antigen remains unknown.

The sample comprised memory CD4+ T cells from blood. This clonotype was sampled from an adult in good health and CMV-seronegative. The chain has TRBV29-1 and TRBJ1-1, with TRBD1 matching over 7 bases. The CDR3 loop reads CSVAQGWPNTEAFF. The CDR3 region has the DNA TGCAGCGTAGCACAGGGGTGGCCGAACACTGAAGCTTTCTTT.